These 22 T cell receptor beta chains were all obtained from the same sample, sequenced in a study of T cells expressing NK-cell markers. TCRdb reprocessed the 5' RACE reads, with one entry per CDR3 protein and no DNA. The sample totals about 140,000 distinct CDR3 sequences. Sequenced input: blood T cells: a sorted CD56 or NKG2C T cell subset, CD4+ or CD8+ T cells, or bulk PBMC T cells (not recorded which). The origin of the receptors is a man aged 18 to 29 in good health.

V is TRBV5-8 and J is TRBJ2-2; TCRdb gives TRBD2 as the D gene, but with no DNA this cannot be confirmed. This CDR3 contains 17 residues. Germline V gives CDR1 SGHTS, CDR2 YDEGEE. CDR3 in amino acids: CASSSTRQGRMAGELFF.

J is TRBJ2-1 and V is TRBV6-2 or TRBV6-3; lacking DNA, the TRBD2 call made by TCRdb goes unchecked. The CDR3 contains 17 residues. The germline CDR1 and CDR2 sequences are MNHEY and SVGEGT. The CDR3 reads CASRQLIAGGSYNEQFF.

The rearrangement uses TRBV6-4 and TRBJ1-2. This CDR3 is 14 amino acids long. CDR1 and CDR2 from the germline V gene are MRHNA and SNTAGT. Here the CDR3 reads CASSEGSDFGGYTF.

The CDR3 reads CAIGGVLAGVSDTQYF. V is TRBV10-3 and J is TRBJ2-3; TCRdb reports TRBD2, a call that lacks DNA to check it against. Germline loops: CDR1 ENHRY, CDR2 SYGVKD. This CDR3 comprises 16 residues.

This CDR3 is CAWSYVAGTTGELFF. The V call is TRBV30, the J call TRBJ2-2; TCRdb reports TRBD1, a call that lacks DNA to check it against. The length of the CDR3 is 15 residues. Germline CDR1 is GTSNPN and CDR2 is SVGIG (reference sequence).

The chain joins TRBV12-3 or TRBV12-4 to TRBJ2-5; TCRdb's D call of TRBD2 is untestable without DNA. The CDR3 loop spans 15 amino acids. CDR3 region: CASSPSREGKETQYF.

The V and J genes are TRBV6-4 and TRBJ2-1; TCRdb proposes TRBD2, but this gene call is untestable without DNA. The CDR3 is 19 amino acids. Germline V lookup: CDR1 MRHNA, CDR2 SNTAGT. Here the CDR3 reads CAISDNRGTSGRSVDEQFF.

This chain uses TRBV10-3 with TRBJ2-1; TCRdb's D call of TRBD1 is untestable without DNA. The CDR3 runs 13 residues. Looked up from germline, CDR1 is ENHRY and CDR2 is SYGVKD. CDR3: CAIMATGALEQFF.

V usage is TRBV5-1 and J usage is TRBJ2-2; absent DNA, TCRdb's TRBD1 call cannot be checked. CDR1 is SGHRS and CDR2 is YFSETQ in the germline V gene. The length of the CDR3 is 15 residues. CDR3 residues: CASSLAGGYTGELFF.

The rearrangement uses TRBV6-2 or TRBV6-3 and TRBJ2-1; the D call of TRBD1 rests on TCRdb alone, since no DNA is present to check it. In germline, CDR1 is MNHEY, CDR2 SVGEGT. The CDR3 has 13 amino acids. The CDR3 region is CASSPDSHNEQFF.

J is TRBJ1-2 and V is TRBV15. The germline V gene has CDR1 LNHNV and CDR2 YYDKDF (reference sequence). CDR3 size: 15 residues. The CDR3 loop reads CATSTEDDGSYGYTF.

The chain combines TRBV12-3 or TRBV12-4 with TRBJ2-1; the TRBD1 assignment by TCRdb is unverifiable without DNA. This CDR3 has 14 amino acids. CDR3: CASWGGGPNNEQFF.

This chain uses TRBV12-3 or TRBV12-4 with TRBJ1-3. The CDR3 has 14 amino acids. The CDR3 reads CASSFQSSGNTIYF.

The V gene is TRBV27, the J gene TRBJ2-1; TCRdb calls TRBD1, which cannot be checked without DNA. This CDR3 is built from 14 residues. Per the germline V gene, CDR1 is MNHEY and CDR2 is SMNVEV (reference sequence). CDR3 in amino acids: CASSLFTGGGEQFF.

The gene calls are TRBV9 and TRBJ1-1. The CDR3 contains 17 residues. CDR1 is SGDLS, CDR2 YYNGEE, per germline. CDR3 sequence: CASSGQASRLLNTEAFF.

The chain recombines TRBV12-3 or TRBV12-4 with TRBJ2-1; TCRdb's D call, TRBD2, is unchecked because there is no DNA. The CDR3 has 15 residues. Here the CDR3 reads CASSSLAGVYNEQFF.

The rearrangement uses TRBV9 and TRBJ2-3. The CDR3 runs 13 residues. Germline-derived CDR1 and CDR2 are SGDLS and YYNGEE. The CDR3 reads CASSVVHTDTQYF.

CDR3 region: CASSYGSAGPGNEQFF. This chain uses TRBV28 with TRBJ2-1; TCRdb's D gene call, TRBD1, goes unchecked for lack of DNA. CDR3 length: 16 amino acids. Germline V gene sequence: CDR1 MDHEN, CDR2 SYDVKM.

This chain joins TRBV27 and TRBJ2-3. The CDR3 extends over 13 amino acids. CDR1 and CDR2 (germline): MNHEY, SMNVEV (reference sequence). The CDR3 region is CASSLLASDTQYF.

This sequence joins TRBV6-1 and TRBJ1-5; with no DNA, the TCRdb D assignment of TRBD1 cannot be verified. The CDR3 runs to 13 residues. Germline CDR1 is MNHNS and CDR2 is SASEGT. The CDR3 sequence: CASSEGPQGAKHF.

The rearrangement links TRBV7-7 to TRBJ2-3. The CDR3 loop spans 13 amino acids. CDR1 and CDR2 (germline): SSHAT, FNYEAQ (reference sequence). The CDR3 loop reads CASSSSRIDTQYF.

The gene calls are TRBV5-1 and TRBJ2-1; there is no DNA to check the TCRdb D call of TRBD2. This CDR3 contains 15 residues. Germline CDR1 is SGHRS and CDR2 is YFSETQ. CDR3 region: CASRRTSGRGNEQFF.